This T cell receptor beta chain was retrieved from a study of identical twins (dated by TCRdb to about 2016). The study in broad terms: To test whether fetal clonotypes persist, the study used deep sequencing on TCR alpha and beta repertoires from monozygotic twins, unrelated adults of various ages, and cord blood. To rule out contamination, the twin experiments were replicated at different times with different library preparation protocols.

What the research found in general, with its limitations: Zero-insertion analyses could be partly confounded by invariant T cells such as MAIT and iNKT, although diverse VJ usage argued against such confounding for most clonotypes. In monozygotic twins, out-of-frame TCR alpha sharing was systematically underestimated by recombination models, although the models agreed with sharing between unrelated individuals. The excess sharing between twins in beta out-of-frame sequences was weaker because fewer shared sequences reduced the signal-to-noise ratio. Because the same donors could not be followed over many years, the conclusions relied on cross-sectional statistical analysis. Compared with coincidental sharing between unrelated individuals, out-of-frame TCR alpha sequences shared between twins showed an excess of sequences with low generation probability. Fewer insertions were carried by abundant cord blood beta clonotypes; a weaker similar trend was observed in young adult naive repertoires, while no such trend was observed in memory repertoires.

The receptor library was made with 5' RACE. Instrument on record: Illumina HiSeq 2000. Template switching added a universal primer binding site, and the final cDNA carried a unique molecular identifier that allowed TCR cDNA molecules to be counted accurately. Specific primers in the conserved constant-segment region were used to synthesize first-strand cDNA for TCR alpha and beta chains. To control for contamination, each cDNA library was double barcoded with a SMART-Mk sample barcode plus Illumina barcodes. TruSeq adapter sequences along with Illumina sample barcodes were introduced in two successive PCR steps. The Illumina HiSeq platform was used with custom primers to sequence TCR alpha and beta cDNA libraries. As for how the authors treated the data: MiGEC was used to process raw reads and extract unique molecular identifiers, and MiXCR was used to find CDR3 positions. For each individual, recombination models were inferred using an EM algorithm with the repgenHMM and IGoR tools. The analysis of shared clonotypes was done with the tcR package in R, with sharing normalized by the product of cloneset sizes. To study raw recombination without the effects of thymic and clonal selection, out-of-frame nonproductive sequences were analyzed. Using fastp trimming at Q25 and MiXCR clonotype assembly, TCRdb reanalyzed the public sequencing data and kept in-frame beta chains. One record per CDR3 amino acid sequence lists the most common genes and DNA. The V and J calls and clone size are TCRdb's, not the authors'. The sample profile shows some 660,000 distinct CDR3 sequences; 8.5% to 9% of them were found once. The ten top clones hold approximately 0.96% of the sample.

Only healthy Caucasian donors were included. Three pairs of female monozygotic twins, all aged roughly 18 to 29 years, were included in the twin cohort. The RNA used for TCR libraries was isolated from peripheral blood mononuclear cells. Concerning this clonotype itself: Its recognized antigen is unknown. Within one base of it there is no much larger clone, and no base qualities were kept.

The sample also formed part of further work on yellow fever vaccine responses in identical twins. The second paper further reports: The T cell response to vaccination in identical twins was reported by the authors to appear partly convergent and partly personalized. The study precisely tracked vaccine-responding T cell clones in identical twins.

This receptor was obtained from a woman in her late teens or twenties in good health. Source material: PBMCs.

The base sequence is TGTGCCAGCAGCCCTTCGATCTCCACAGATACGCAGTATTTT. This gives the protein CASSPSISTDTQYF. The rearranged segments are TRBV6-2 or TRBV6-3 and TRBJ2-3, with the D gene uncertain. Via the germline V gene, CDR1 is MNHEY and CDR2 SVGEGT. There are 14 amino acids in the CDR3, from cysteine to phenylalanine inclusive. Of all the DNA, just the CDR3 is kept, 42 bases in frame from base 1. The trim is 6 bases for V and 2 bases for J, with a gap of 12 bases between the germline ends.